Listed here are 20 T cell receptor beta chains from one sample, sequenced in a study of blood T cell repertoires in COVID-19. Profiling relied on immunoSEQ multiplex PCR, and the TCRdb table lists in-frame clones only, not all of them. The table has around 170,000 clones, around 83% seen once; the top ten hold about 1.5%. Sequencing was done on a sample of peripheral blood. The source is a human donor in a cohort sampled during active COVID-19.

This chain links TRBV9 with TRBJ2-1; 8 positions agree with TRBD2. The CDR3 has 15 residues. Per the germline V gene, CDR1 is SGDLS and CDR2 is YYNGEE. J gave up 4 bases and V 4 bases, and 7 bases lay outside the gene matches. The CDR3 protein is CASSLLAETYNEQFF. The CDR3 DNA is TGTGCCAGCAGCTTACTAGCGGAAACTTACAATGAGCAGTTCTTC.

The V gene is TRBV4-2, the J gene TRBJ2-3, with 12 positions matching TRBD2. With V trimmed by 3 bases and J by 0 bases, 4 bases remained unmatched. This CDR3 has 17 residues. Per the germline V gene, CDR1 is LGHNA and CDR2 is YNFKEQ. CDR3 sequence reads: CASSQRLAGDSTDTQYF. The CDR3 nucleotides read TGTGCCAGCAGCCAGAGACTAGCGGGAGACAGCACAGATACGCAGTATTTT.

This clone was picked up a small number of times. A read error may explain this, as a much larger clone is one base away. At the DNA level, this CDR3 is encoded by other sequences in the same sample as well. The CDR3 nucleotides are TGTGCCAGCTCACCACCGACTAGCGGGGGGGGGAATGAGCAGTTCTTC. Its protein product is CASSPPTSGGGNEQFF. V usage is TRBV18 and J usage is TRBJ2-1, with 14 bases matching TRBD2. From germline, CDR1 is KGHSH and CDR2 LQKENI. The CDR3 is 16 amino acids. V lost 0 bases and J lost 7; bases outside the gene matches: 2.

This clone was found a few times. The gene calls are TRBV13 and TRBJ2-7, with 7 bases fitting TRBD2. The CDR3 is 16 residues long. V was pared by 3 bases and J by 2 bases, with 10 bases of the junction left unmatched. Germline values: CDR1 PRHDT, CDR2 FYEKMQ (reference sequence). The CDR3 coding sequence is TGTGCCAGCAGCTTTAAAACTAGCGAGAATCCCTACGAGCAGTACTTC. It specifies CASSFKTSENPYEQYF.

V is TRBV6-6 and J is TRBJ1-2, with TRBD1 as a possible D gene (5 bases). V was cut by 0 bases and J by 8 bases, with 16 bases left in between. This CDR3 comprises 15 residues. Germline V lookup: CDR1 MNHNY, CDR2 SVGAGI (reference sequence). CDR3 residues: CASSYSPQGRGGYTF. The DNA for the CDR3 is TGTGCCAGCAGTTACTCCCCACAAGGACGGGGGGGCTACACCTTC.

J is TRBJ2-7 and V is TRBV5-1, with D tentatively TRBD1 (6 bases). CDR1 and CDR2 from the germline V gene are SGHRS and YFSETQ. The length of the CDR3 is 15 residues. Trimming left V 1 base short and J 0 bases short, with 11 bases between. The CDR3 DNA is TGCGCCAGCAGCTTGAGACAGGACCGCTCCTACGAGCAGTACTTC. Translation gives CASSLRQDRSYEQYF.

This clone appeared many times. The rearrangement uses TRBV6-5 and TRBJ2-7, with TRBD1 identical over 7 bases. V shed 2 bases, J shed 3 bases, and the junction held 10 bases outside the gene matches. This CDR3 spans 16 amino acids. Germline V gives CDR1 MNHEY, CDR2 SVGAGI. The CDR3 here is CASSYQGTAKFYEQYF. CDR3 DNA: TGTGCCAGCAGTTACCAGGGGACAGCTAAATTCTACGAGCAGTACTTC.

V gene TRBV4-3 combines with J gene TRBJ1-2; 9 positions agree with TRBD1. CDR1 is LGHNA, CDR2 YSLEER, per germline. The CDR3 totals 16 residues. The J segment lost 5 bases and the V segment lost 1 base, leaving 8 bases of the junction unmatched. The CDR3 DNA reads TGCGCCAGCAGCCAAGGATGGGACAGGGCCCAATATGGCTACACCTTC. Protein sequence: CASSQGWDRAQYGYTF.

J is TRBJ2-7 and V is TRBV18; the D gene is possibly TRBD1 (6 bases). This CDR3 is built from 14 residues. Trimming stripped 3 bases from V and 3 bases from J, with 12 bases between. Germline V gives CDR1 KGHSH, CDR2 LQKENI. CDR3 DNA: TGTGCCAGCTCACCCCGAGACAGGAACTACGAGCAGTACTTC. Encoded protein: CASSPRDRNYEQYF. The full variable domain, with the rest looked up from reference TRBV18 and TRBJ2-7, is NAGVMQNPRHLVRRRGQEARLRCSPMKGHSHVYWYRQLPEEGLKFMVYLQKENIIDESGMPKERFSAEFPKEGPSILRIQQVVRGDSAAYFCASSPRDRNYEQYFGPGTRLTVT.

V and J are TRBV6-1 and TRBJ1-4; D is uncertain. The germline V gene has CDR1 MNHNS and CDR2 SASEGT. This CDR3 comprises 14 residues. Between the trimmed V and J ends, which lost 2 bases and 4 bases, there was a span of 8 bases. The CDR3 region is CASSERGGNEKLFF. CDR3 nucleotide sequence: TGTGCCAGCAGTGAACGGGGTGGTAATGAAAAACTGTTTTTT.

The CDR3 nucleotides are TGTGCCACCAGTGACCCGGGACAGGGGGACGAGCAGTACTTC. It yields the protein CATSDPGQGDEQYF. This chain connects TRBV24-1 to TRBJ2-7; 11 bases agree with TRBD1. The V gene end was trimmed by 4 bases and the J gene end by 5 bases; junction bases not matched to a gene: 3. CDR1 is KGHDR, CDR2 SFDVKD, per germline. The CDR3 runs 14 residues.

This rearrangement joins TRBV6-1 to TRBJ2-4; 8 nucleotides match TRBD1. V gave up 3 bases and J gave up 0 bases; unmatched junction bases: 7. The CDR3 spans 17 residues. Germline CDR1 is MNHNS and CDR2 is SASEGT. CDR3: CASSDMTGVLAKNIQYF. The CDR3 DNA sequence: TGTGCCAGCAGTGATATGACAGGGGTCTTAGCCAAAAACATTCAGTACTTC.

The chain is built from TRBV5-6 and TRBJ2-3, with D tentatively TRBD2 (6 bases). The CDR3 has 13 residues. V lost 4 bases and J lost 7, with 13 bases in between. Germline V CDR1 and CDR2: SGHDT, YYEEEE. The CDR3 loop is CASSISGANTQYF. The CDR3 nucleotides are TGTGCCAGCAGCATTTCGGGAGCTAATACGCAGTATTTT.

This chain joins TRBV3-1 (or the pseudogene TRBV3-2) and TRBJ2-7, with D possibly being TRBD1 (5 bases). V was pared by 3 bases and J by 0 bases, with 12 bases between. This CDR3 region has 15 residues. CDR1 is LGHDT, CDR2 YNNKEL, per germline (reference sequence). The CDR3 spells CASSQVSDSSYEQYF. The DNA for the CDR3 is TGTGCCAGCAGCCAGGTATCAGACAGCTCCTACGAGCAGTACTTC.

The chain employs TRBV3-1 (or the pseudogene TRBV3-2) and TRBJ2-7; TRBD1 agrees at 8 bases. The CDR3 has 15 amino acids. Unmatched junction bases numbered 5, after V lost 4 bases and J lost 0 bases. Germline lookup yields CDR1 LGHDT and CDR2 YNNKEL (reference sequence). This CDR3 is CASSPQGANSYEQYF. CDR3 DNA: TGTGCCAGCAGCCCCCAGGGGGCAAACTCCTACGAGCAGTACTTC.

The CDR3: CASGLKGGNTIYF. The CDR3 DNA follows: TGTGCTAGTGGTTTGAAGGGGGGAAACACCATATATTTT. The rearrangement uses TRBV12-5 and TRBJ1-3, with D possibly being TRBD1 (5 bases). The CDR3 has 13 residues. The V gene lost 2 bases and the J gene lost 4 bases, with 6 bases spanning the gap. Germline V CDR1 and CDR2: LGHNT, FRNRAP.

The rearrangement joins TRBV18 to TRBJ1-1; D unresolved. This CDR3 has 16 amino acids. V was cut by 0 bases and J by 0 bases, with 11 bases left in between. Germline V lookup: CDR1 KGHSH, CDR2 LQKENI. This CDR3 is CASSPPRQPMNTEAFF. Here the CDR3 DNA reads TGTGCCAGCTCACCACCCAGGCAGCCTATGAACACTGAAGCTTTCTTT.

This clone has just a few counts. The chain combines TRBV11-2 with TRBJ1-1; the D gene is possibly TRBD1 (6 bases). V shed 5 bases and J shed 4 bases, with 17 bases lying between them. There are 15 residues in the CDR3. Per germline, CDR1 SGHAT and CDR2 FQNNGV. In nucleotides, the CDR3 is TGTGCCAGCAGCGTGGCACAGGGTTTGATCACTGAAGCTTTCTTT. This gives the protein CASSVAQGLITEAFF.

This chain joins TRBV9 and TRBJ2-7, with TRBD2 identical over 9 bases. The germline V gene has CDR1 SGDLS and CDR2 YYNGEE. J was trimmed by 4 bases and V by 0 bases; bases with no gene match: 5. This CDR3 is 15 amino acids long. The CDR3 nucleotides read TGTGCCAGCAGCGTAGAAGCTAGCGGGGCTTACGAGCAGTACTTC. The encoded protein is CASSVEASGAYEQYF. The full variable domain, with the rest looked up from reference TRBV9 and TRBJ2-7, is DSGVTQTPKHLITATGQRVTLRCSPRSGDLSVYWYQQSLDQGLQFLIQYYNGEERAKGNILERFSAQQFPDLHSELNLSSLELGDSALYFCASSVEASGAYEQYFGPGTRLTVT.

J is TRBJ1-2 and V is TRBV2; 8 bases match TRBD1. Losses at the gene ends were 5 bases for V and 7 bases for J; bases not matched to a gene: 6. This CDR3 spans 13 amino acids. Per the germline V gene, CDR1 is SNHLY and CDR2 is FYNNEI. CDR3 nucleotide sequence: TGTGCCAGCAGTCCCCAGGGGGCACTTGGCTACACCTTC. This translates into CASSPQGALGYTF.